The 2 T cell receptor beta chains below all came from one sample that was sequenced in a study of tumor and adjacent non-tumor tissue in lung cancer. Three rounds of nested PCR, following a modified ARM-PCR protocol, produced the TCRbeta library. From the multiplex PCR reads, TCRdb called clonotypes with MiXCR, one entry per CDR3 protein. The repertoire includes about 200,000 distinct CDR3 sequences, 60% to 85% of them detected once, and around 25% sits in the top ten. This sample's RNA came from whole unsorted tissue. Material for sequencing was lung tumor tissue. These receptors originate from a man aged 60-69 years with non-small cell lung cancer.

This chain connects TRBV29-1 to TRBJ1-3; 7 nucleotides match TRBD1. V shed 7 bases, J shed 0 bases, and the junction held 9 bases outside the gene matches. CDR1 SQVTM and CDR2 ANQGSEA come from the germline V gene. The CDR3 covers 15 residues. The CDR3 loop reads CSASGTVDSGNTIYF. The CDR3 nucleotides read TGCAGCGCTTCCGGGACAGTGGACTCTGGAAACACCATATATTTT.

Details on this clonotype: A read error may explain this, as a much larger clone is one base away. The rearrangement uses TRBV11-2 and TRBJ2-5; D is possibly TRBD2 (5 bases). The V gene's germline CDR1 is SGHAT and CDR2 FQNNGV. Trimming removed 3 bases at V and 8 bases at J, with 13 bases between. The length of the CDR3 is 13 residues. The CDR3 DNA follows: TGTGCCAGCAGCTTGGCTAGCTGGGGTACCCAGTACTTC. Encoded protein: CASSLASWGTQYF.